A selection of T cell receptor beta chains follows, all from one sample in a study of monozygotic twins with inflammatory bowel disease. From its re-call of the 5' RACE reads, TCRdb lists each CDR3 protein once, without DNA. Its clone listing holds 300,000 to 400,000 distinct CDR3 sequences. The specimen was blood. The source is a human donor with ulcerative colitis or Crohn's disease, or a healthy co-twin of an affected twin (not recorded which). CDR3s include the opening cysteine and the closing phenylalanine or tryptophan.

>TRBJ2-3|TRBV7-2
CASSMGLVYADTQYF
>TRBJ2-7|TRBV12-3/TRBV12-4
CASSLAWDRDSYEQYF
>TRBJ1-5|TRBV5-6
CASSRKQSNQPQHF
>TRBJ1-4|TRBV20-1
CSAIPGGSNEKLFF
>TRBJ2-3|TRBV28
CASSSLAVGSHDDTQYF
>TRBJ2-1|TRBV12-3/TRBV12-4
CASGGRRLSSYNEQFF
>TRBJ2-7|TRBV29-1
CSVRGDRIPYEQYF
>TRBJ1-2|TRBV29-1
CSVGPWEPGYTF
>TRBJ2-7|TRBV7-9
CASSIGLAGEAYEQYF
>TRBJ2-7|TRBV11-2
CASSLMGYYEQYF
>TRBJ2-5|TRBV20-1
CSARDGAGVMETQYF
>TRBJ2-7|TRBV27
CASSLFGPGDEQYF
>TRBJ2-7|TRBV27
CASSLGGAGEQYF
>TRBJ1-1|TRBV19
CASSIRLGPNTEAFF
>TRBJ2-7|TRBV12-3/TRBV12-4
CSSRGAGYEQYF
>TRBJ2-7|TRBV7-2
CASSLRTGGLAASLYEQYF
>TRBJ2-5|TRBV7-2
CASSFVDAGRWKTQYF
>TRBJ1-2|TRBV7-2
CASSRPGQGAGYTF
>TRBJ2-3|TRBV15
CATSRDSVLAGTDTDTQYF
>TRBJ1-6|TRBV7-6
CASSLRTGDWDSPLHF
>TRBJ1-2|TRBV24-1
CATSDSGYGYTF
>TRBJ2-1|TRBV27
CASSFDRFNEQFF